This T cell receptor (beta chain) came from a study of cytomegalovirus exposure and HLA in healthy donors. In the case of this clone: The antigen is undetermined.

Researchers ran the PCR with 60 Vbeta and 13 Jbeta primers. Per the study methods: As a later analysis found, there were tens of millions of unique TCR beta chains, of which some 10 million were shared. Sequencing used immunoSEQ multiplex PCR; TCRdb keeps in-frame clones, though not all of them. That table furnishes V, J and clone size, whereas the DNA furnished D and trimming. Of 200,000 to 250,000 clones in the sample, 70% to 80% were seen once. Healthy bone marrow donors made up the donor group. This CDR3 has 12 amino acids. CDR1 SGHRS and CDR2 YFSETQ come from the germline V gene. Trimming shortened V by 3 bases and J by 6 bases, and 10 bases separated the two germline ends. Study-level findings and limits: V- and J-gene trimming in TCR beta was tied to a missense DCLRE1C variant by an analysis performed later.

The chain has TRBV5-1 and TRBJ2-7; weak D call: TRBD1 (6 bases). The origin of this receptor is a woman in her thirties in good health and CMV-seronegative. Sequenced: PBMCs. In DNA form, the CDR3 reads TGCGCCAGCAGCTCCACAGGGCGCGAGCAGTACTTC. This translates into CASSSTGREQYF.